Below, 7 T cell receptor beta chains from the same sample are listed, as sequenced in a study of shared clonotypes between healthy human individuals. Data came from immunoSEQ multiplex PCR; TCRdb stores just in-frame clones and leaves some out. The data contain hundreds of thousands of clones, around 77% of them singletons. Sequences were obtained from PBMCs. These receptors all come from a middle-aged woman in good health. Some clones in this sample may be carry-over from other donors' samples.

The CDR3 region has the DNA TGTGCCAGCTCCTCCCTCTACGAGCAGTACTTC. It codes for CASSSLYEQYF. V gene TRBV2 combines with J gene TRBJ2-7; D remains ambiguous. This CDR3 spans 11 amino acids. CDR1 is SNHLY, CDR2 FYNNEI, per germline. V was trimmed by 8 bases and J by 3 bases, leaving 8 bases between them.

CDR3 DNA sequence: TGTGCCAGCAGCTTGGACAGTGACTATGGCTACACCTTC. This encodes CASSLDSDYGYTF. This sequence joins TRBV5-4 and TRBJ1-2; D is undetermined. In germline, CDR1 is SGHNT, CDR2 YYREEE (reference sequence). The germline V and J ends were trimmed by 0 bases and 3 bases, with 6 bases remaining between them. This CDR3 is 13 amino acids long.

The J gene is TRBJ2-5, the V gene TRBV5-5; D unclear. The V end was cut by 1 base, the J end by 5 bases, with 15 bases between. Germline assignment: CDR1 SGHKS and CDR2 YYEKEE (reference sequence). This CDR3 spans 15 amino acids. The CDR3 coding sequence is TGTGCCAGCAGCTTGAGTCCCCGGATCAGGGAGACCCAGTACTTC. This sequence encodes CASSLSPRIRETQYF.

Only a few counts were recorded for this clone. The chain uses TRBV30 and TRBJ1-3; TRBD1 matches 7 bases. V lost 2 bases to trimming and J lost 1 base; unmatched junction nucleotides: 8. CDR3 length: 16 residues. CDR1 GTSNPN and CDR2 SVGIG come from the germline V gene (reference sequence). CDR3 nucleotide sequence: TGTGCCTGGAGTACCCCGACAGGGTGGTCTGGAAACACCATATATTTT. Translating gives CAWSTPTGWSGNTIYF.

As for this clone: With only one base between it and a far larger clone, this is likely a read error. The chain uses TRBV30 and TRBJ1-1, with a possible D match to TRBD1 (5 bases). Germline values: CDR1 GTSNPN, CDR2 SVGIG (reference sequence). The CDR3 is 14 residues long. V gave up 2 bases and J gave up 3 bases, with 13 bases separating them. CDR3: CAWSHGDGDTEAFF. CDR3 DNA sequence: TGTGCCTGGAGTCACGGGGACGGGGACACTGAAGCTTTCTTT.

The chain links TRBV6-4 to TRBJ2-1; the D gene is possibly TRBD1 (6 bases). Germline V gene data show CDR1 as MRHNA and CDR2 as SNTAGT. This CDR3 region has 16 residues. With 2 bases removed from V and 0 bases from J, the gap between germline ends came to 11 bases. CDR3 residues: CASSDTHRDSYNEQFF. CDR3 DNA sequence: TGTGCCAGCAGTGACACCCACAGGGACTCCTACAATGAGCAGTTCTTC.

Notes on this clone: Other DNA sequences in the same sample also yield this CDR3. The V and J genes are TRBV7-2 and TRBJ1-1; a weak D match, TRBD1 (6 bases). From germline, CDR1 is SGHTA and CDR2 FQGNSA. Deletions cut 1 base from V and 1 base from J, with 10 bases between. This CDR3 comprises 15 residues. CDR3 protein: CASSLGDRRNTEAFF. CDR3 sequence (DNA): TGTGCCAGCAGCTTAGGAGACAGGAGGAACACTGAAGCTTTCTTT. Based on the CDR3 plus reference TRBV7-2 and TRBJ1-1, the full variable domain is GAGVSQSPSNKVTEKGKDVELRCDPISGHTALYWYRQSLGQGLEFLIYFQGNSAPDKSGLPSDRFSAERTGGSVSTLTIQRTQQEDSAVYLCASSLGDRRNTEAFFGQGTRLTVV.